This T cell receptor beta chain comes out of a study of cytomegalovirus exposure and HLA in healthy donors. Use of 60 Vbeta and 13 Jbeta primers characterized the PCR. Profiled with immunoSEQ multiplex PCR; TCRdb holds only in-frame clones, not every one. The table lists 110,000 to 150,000 clones, around three quarters of them singletons. From germline, CDR1 is SQVTM and CDR2 ANQGSEA. V was shortened by 1 base and J by 2 bases, with 7 bases between the two germline ends. This CDR3 has 13 amino acids. This clone was observed a handful of times. The antigen remains unidentified. The study, taken as a whole, reports: Most CMV-associated TCR beta chains were later found to appear HLA-restricted.

Material for sequencing was PBMCs. The TCR was taken from a man under 40 in good health and CMV-seronegative. This sequence joins TRBV29-1 and TRBJ2-3; D is possibly TRBD1 (5 bases). The CDR3 DNA follows: TGCAGCGTTGAAGGGACACTCACAGATACGCAGTATTTT. It yields the protein CSVEGTLTDTQYF.